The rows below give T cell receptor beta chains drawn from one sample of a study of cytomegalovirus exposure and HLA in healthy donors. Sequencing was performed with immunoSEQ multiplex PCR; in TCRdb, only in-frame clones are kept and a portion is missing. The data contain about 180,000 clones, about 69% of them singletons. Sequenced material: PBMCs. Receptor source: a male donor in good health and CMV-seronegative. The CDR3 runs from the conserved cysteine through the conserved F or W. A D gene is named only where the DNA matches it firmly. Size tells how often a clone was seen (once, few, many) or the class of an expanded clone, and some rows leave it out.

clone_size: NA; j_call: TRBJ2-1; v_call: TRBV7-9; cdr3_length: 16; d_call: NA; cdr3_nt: TGTGCCAGCAGCTTCCTGGCGGGGAGCTCCTACAATGAGCAGTTCTTC; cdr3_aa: CASSFLAGSSYNEQFF
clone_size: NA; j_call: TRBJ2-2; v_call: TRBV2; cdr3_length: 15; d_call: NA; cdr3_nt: TGTGCCAGCAGTGAACTGGGGCCCAACACCGGGGAGCTGTTTTTT; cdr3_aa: CASSELGPNTGELFF
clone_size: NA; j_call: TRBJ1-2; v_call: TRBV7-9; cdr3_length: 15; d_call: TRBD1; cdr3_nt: TGTGCCAGCAGCATAAGGACAGGGCTGAACTATGGCTACACCTTC; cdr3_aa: CASSIRTGLNYGYTF
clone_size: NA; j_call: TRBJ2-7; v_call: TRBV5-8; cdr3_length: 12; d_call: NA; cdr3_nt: TGTGCCAGCAGCCCGGAAGCGGGCGAGCAGTACTTC; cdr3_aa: CASSPEAGEQYF
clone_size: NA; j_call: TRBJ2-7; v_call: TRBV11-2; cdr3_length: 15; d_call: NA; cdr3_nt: TGTGCCAGCAGCTCCCATGCTGCCGGGACCTACGAGCAGTACTTC; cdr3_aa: CASSSHAAGTYEQYF
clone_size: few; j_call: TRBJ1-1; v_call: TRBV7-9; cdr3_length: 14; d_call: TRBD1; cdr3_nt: TGTGCCAGCAGCGTCGGGACAGGGAAAACTGAAGCTTTCTTT; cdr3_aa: CASSVGTGKTEAFF
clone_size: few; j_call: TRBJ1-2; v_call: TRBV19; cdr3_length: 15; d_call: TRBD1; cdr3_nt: TGTGCCAGTACCTTACTCGGACAGGGGGCGTATGGCTACACCTTC; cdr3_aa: CASTLLGQGAYGYTF
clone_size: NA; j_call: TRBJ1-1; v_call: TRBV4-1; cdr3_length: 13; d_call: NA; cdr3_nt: TGCGCCAGCAGCAGTAGGGAGGGAACTGAAGCTTTCTTT; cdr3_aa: CASSSREGTEAFF
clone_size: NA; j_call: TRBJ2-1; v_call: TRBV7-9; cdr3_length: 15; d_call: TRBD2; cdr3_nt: TGTGCCAGCAGCTTGGGGACTAGCGGCTACAATGAGCAGTTCTTC; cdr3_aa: CASSLGTSGYNEQFF
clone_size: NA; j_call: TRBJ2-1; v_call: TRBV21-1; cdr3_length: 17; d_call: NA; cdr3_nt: TGTGCCAGCAGCAAAGGACAACTAGCGGGTATGTACAATGAGCAGTTCTTC; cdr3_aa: CASSKGQLAGMYNEQFF
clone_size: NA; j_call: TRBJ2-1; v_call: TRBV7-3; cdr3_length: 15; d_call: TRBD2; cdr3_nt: TGTGCCAGCAGCTCCTTCGCGGGGGGGCCTGATGAGCAGTTCTTC; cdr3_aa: CASSSFAGGPDEQFF
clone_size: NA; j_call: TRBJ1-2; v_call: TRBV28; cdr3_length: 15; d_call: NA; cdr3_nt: TGTGCCAGCAGTTCCCCGGGGTCCCCGACGGGAGGCTACACCTTC; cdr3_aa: CASSSPGSPTGGYTF
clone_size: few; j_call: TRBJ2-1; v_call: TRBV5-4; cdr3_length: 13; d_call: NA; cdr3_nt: TGTGCCAGCAGTCTGACTCGAGACAATGAGCAGTTCTTC; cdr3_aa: CASSLTRDNEQFF
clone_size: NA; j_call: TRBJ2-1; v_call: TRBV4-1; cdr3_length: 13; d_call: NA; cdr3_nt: TGCGCCAGCAGCCAGGGAGGTTTTTCTGAGCAGTTCTTC; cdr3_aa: CASSQGGFSEQFF
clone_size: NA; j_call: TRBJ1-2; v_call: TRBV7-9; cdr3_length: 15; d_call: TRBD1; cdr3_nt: TGTGCCAGCAGCTCACCTCAGACAGGGCCGGGCGGCTACACCTTC; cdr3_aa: CASSSPQTGPGGYTF
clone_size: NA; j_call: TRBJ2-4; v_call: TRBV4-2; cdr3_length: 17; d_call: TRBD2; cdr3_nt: TGTGCCAGCAGCCAAGCAAGACTAGCGGGCCCACAAAACATTCAGTACTTC; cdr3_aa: CASSQARLAGPQNIQYF
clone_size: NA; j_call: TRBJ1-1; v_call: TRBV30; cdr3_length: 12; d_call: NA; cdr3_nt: TGTGCCTGGAGTGAGGTAGACAGGATTGCTTTCTTT; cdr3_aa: CAWSEVDRIAFF
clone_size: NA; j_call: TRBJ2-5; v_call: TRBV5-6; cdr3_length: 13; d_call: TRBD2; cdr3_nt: TGTGCCAGCAGCGCGCGGGGGCAAGAGACCCAGTACTTC; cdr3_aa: CASSARGQETQYF
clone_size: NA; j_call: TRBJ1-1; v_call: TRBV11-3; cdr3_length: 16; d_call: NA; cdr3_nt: TGTGCCAGCAGCTTAGGGGGGGGCCAGAGGAACACTGAAGCTTTCTTT; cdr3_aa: CASSLGGGQRNTEAFF
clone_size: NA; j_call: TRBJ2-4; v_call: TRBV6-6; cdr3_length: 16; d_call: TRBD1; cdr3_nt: TGTGCCAGCAGTTATGGTGGGACAGTGGCCAAAAACATTCAGTACTTC; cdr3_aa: CASSYGGTVAKNIQYF
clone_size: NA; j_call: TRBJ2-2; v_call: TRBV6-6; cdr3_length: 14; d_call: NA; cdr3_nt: TGTGCCAGCAGTCCAGGGTCTAACACCGGGGAGCTGTTTTTT; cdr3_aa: CASSPGSNTGELFF
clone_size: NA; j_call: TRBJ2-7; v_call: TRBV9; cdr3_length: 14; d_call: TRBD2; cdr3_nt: TGTGCCAGCAGCGCCGTAGCGGGTACCTACGAGCAGTACTTC; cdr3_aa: CASSAVAGTYEQYF
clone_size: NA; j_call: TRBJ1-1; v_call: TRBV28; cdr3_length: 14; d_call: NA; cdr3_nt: TGTGCCAGCAGTATGCGGACATCGGGGGTTGAAGCTTTCTTT; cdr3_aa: CASSMRTSGVEAFF
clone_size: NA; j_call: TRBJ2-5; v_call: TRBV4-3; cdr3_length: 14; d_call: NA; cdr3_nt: TGCGCCAGCAGCCAAGACGCGGGCCAAGAGACCCAGTACTTC; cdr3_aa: CASSQDAGQETQYF
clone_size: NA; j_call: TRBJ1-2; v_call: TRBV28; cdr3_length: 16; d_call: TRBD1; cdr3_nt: TGTGCCAGCAGTTCCGGGGGACAGGGACGTAACTATGGCTACACCTTC; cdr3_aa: CASSSGGQGRNYGYTF
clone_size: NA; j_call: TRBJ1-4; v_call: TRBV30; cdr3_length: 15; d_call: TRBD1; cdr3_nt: TGTGCCTGGACCCCCCGGGACAGGGGGGTTGAAAAACTGTTTTTT; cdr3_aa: CAWTPRDRGVEKLFF
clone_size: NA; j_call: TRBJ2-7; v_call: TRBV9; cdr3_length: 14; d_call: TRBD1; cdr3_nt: TGTGCCAGCAGCGACGGGACAGCTCCCTACGAGCAGTACTTC; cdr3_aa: CASSDGTAPYEQYF
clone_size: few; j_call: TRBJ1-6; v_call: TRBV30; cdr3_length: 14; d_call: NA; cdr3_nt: TGTGCCTGGAGTTATGGAGGCAGGTATTCACCCCTCCACTTT; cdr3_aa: CAWSYGGRYSPLHF
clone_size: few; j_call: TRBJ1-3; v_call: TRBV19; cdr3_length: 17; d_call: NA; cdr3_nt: TGTGCCAGTAGTATAGACGGCGCGGCGAACTCTGGAAACACCATATATTTT; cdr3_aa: CASSIDGAANSGNTIYF
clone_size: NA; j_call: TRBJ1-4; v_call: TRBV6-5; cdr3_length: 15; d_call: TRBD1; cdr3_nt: TGTGCCAGCAGTTACACCGGACAGGGCTCCGAAAAACTGTTTTTT; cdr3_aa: CASSYTGQGSEKLFF
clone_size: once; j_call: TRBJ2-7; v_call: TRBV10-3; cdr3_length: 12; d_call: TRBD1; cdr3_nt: TGTGCCATCGGGAATCGACCGGGACAGGCACACTTC; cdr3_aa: CAIGNRPGQAHF
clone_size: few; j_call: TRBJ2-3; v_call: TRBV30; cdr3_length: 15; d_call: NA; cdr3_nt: TGTGCCTGGAAGCTGGACAGCCTCACCACAGATACGCAGTATTTT; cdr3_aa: CAWKLDSLTTDTQYF
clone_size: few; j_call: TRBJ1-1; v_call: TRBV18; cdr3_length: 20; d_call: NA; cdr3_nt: TGTGCCAGCTCACCGTTCGTTCAAGGACAGCGACTAAACATGAACACTGAAGCTTTCTTT; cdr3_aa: CASSPFVQGQRLNMNTEAFF
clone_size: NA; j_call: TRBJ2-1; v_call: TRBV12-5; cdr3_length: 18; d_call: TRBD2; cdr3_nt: TGTGCTAGTGGCCGGACTAGCGGGGGGATTAGCTCCTACAATGAGCAGTTCTTC; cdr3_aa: CASGRTSGGISSYNEQFF
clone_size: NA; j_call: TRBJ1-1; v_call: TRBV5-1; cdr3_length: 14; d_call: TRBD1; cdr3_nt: TGCGCCAGCACCAAGGACAGGAAGAACACTGAAGCTTTCTTT; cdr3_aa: CASTKDRKNTEAFF
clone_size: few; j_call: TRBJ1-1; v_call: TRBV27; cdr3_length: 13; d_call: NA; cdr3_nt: TGTGCCAGCAGTTTCGGTATGAACACTGAAGCTTTCTTT; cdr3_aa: CASSFGMNTEAFF
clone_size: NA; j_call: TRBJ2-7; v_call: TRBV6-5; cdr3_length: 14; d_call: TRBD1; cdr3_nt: TGTGCCAGCAGCCCAGACAGGGGACCTAACGAGCAGTACTTC; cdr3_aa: CASSPDRGPNEQYF
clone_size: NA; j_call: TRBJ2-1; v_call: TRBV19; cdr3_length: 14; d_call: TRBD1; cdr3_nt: TGTGCCAGTAGTTCCAGGGGGAGCATTAATGAGCAGTTCTTC; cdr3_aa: CASSSRGSINEQFF
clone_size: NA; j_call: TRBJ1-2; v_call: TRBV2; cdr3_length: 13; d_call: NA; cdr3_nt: TGTGCCAGCAGTGAAGCGGGGGGGGGCGGCTACACCTTC; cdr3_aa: CASSEAGGGGYTF
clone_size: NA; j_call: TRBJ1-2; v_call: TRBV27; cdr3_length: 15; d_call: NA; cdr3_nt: TGTGCCAGCAGCCTCCACCAGGGTTTCCACTATGGCTACACCTTC; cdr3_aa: CASSLHQGFHYGYTF
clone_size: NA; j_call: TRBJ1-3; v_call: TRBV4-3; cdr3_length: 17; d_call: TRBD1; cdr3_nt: TGCGCCAGCAGCCAAGATATAGGGACAGGGGCTGGAAACACCATATATTTT; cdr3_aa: CASSQDIGTGAGNTIYF
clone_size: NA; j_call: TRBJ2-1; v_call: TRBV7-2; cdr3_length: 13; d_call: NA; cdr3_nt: TGTGCCAGCAGCTTAAGGCCAGGGCGTTACATGCTCTTC; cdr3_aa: CASSLRPGRYMLF
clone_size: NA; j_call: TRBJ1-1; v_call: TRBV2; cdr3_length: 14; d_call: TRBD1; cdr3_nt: TGTGCCAGCAGCCTGACAGGGGGTGACACTGAAGCTTTCTTT; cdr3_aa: CASSLTGGDTEAFF
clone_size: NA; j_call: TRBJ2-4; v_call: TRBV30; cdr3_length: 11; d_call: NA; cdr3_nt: TGTGCCTGGAGTCGGGGTGGCATTCAGTACTTC; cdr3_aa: CAWSRGGIQYF
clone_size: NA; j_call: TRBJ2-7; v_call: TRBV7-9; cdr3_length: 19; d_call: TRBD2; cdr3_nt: TGTGCCAGCAGCTTACTAGTCCACAGGGAGGATAGCGGGACCTACGAGCAGTACTTC; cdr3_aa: CASSLLVHREDSGTYEQYF
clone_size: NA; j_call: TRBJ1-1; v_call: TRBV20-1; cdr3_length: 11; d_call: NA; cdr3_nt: TGCAGTGCTTACAGGGTTAATGAAGCTTTCTTT; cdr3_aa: CSAYRVNEAFF